Sequencing of this T cell receptor (beta chain) was carried out in a study of cytomegalovirus exposure and HLA in healthy donors. Germline lookup yields CDR1 SGHDN and CDR2 FVKESK. The CDR3 has 14 residues. The V gene lost 0 bases and the J gene lost 7 bases, with 12 bases spanning the gap. Study-wide results and caveats: Analyses of presence and absence presupposed an approximately uniform sequencing depth across donors.

As to this clone: The antigen remains unidentified.

PCR was performed using 60 Vbeta and 13 Jbeta primers. Clones were read by immunoSEQ multiplex PCR, and TCRdb kept only the in-frame ones, dropping some. This table holds 100,000 to 150,000 clones, 80% found once. The sequencing input was PBMCs. The receptor was derived from a female donor in good health and CMV-seronegative. The chain couples TRBV14 to TRBJ1-2; D call uncertain. CDR3 protein: CASSQEEGLGGYTF. The CDR3, as DNA: TGTGCCAGCAGCCAAGAAGAGGGCCTGGGTGGCTACACCTTC.